This TCR beta chain emerged from a study of cytomegalovirus exposure and HLA in healthy donors. Study observations and caveats: Researchers counted around 150 TCR beta chains as cytomegalovirus-associated.

Trimming at V came to 1 base and at J to 2 bases, leaving 3 bases not matched to a gene. CDR3 length equals 16 residues. Germline V lookup: CDR1 SGHDN, CDR2 FVKESK. TCRdb's table, derived via immunoSEQ multiplex PCR, lists solely in-frame clones and lacks some. Here the sample spans 160,000 or so clones, around nine tenths being singletons. To note about this clone: The antigen is unknown.

The TCR comes from a man younger than 35 in good health and CMV-seronegative. Sequencing was carried out using PBMCs. The V and J genes are TRBV14 and TRBJ2-1; 9 bases match TRBD2. The CDR3 protein is CASSQGGGGTYNEQFF. The CDR3 nucleotides are TGTGCCAGCAGCCAAGGCGGGGGGGGCACCTACAATGAGCAGTTCTTC.